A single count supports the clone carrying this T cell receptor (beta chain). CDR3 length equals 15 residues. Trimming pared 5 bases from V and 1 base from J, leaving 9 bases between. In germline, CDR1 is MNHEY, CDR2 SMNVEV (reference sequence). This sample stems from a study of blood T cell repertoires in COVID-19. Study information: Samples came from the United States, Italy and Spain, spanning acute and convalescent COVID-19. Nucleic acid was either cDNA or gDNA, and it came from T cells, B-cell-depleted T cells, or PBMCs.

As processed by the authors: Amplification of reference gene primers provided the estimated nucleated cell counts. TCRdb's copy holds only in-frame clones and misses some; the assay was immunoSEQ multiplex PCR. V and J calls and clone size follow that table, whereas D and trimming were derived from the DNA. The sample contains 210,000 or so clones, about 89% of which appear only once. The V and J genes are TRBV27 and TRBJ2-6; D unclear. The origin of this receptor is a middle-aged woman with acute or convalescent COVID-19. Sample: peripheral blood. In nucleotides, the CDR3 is TGTGCCAGCAGTCCGTTCCTGTCTGGGGCCAACGTCCTGACTTTC. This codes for CASSPFLSGANVLTF. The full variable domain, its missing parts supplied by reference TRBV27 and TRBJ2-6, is EAQVTQNPRYLITVTGKKLTVTCSQNMNHEYMSWYRQDPGLGLRQIYYSMNVEVTDKGDVPEGYKVSRKEKRNFPLILESPSPNQTSLYFCASSPFLSGANVLTFGAGSRLTVL.